One sample yielded the 22 T cell receptor beta chains listed below, sequenced in a study of STAT5B mutations in CD4+ large granular lymphocyte leukemia. Using immunoSEQ multiplex PCR, the repertoire was profiled, and TCRdb retains in-frame clones only, with some absent. The sample shows more than 35,000 clones, about 82% of them seen only once. Specimen: CD4+ T cells from blood buffy coats. The receptors derive from a human donor in good health.

The chain joins TRBV7-2 to TRBJ2-3; possibly TRBD1 for D (6 bases). From germline, CDR1 is SGHTA and CDR2 FQGNSA. V shed 6 bases and J shed 3 bases, with 16 bases lying between them. The CDR3 spans 15 residues. In DNA, the CDR3 is TGTGCCAGCAGAACACAGGGTTCTGATACAGATACGCAGTATTTT. Its translation is CASRTQGSDTDTQYF.

This sequence joins TRBV5-1 and TRBJ1-5; D perhaps matches TRBD1 (6 bases). This CDR3 region has 14 residues. V lost 3 bases and J lost 3, with 10 bases in between. The germline V gene has CDR1 SGHRS and CDR2 YFSETQ. Here the CDR3 DNA reads TGCGCCAGCAGCTCAGGGGTTTTCAATCAGCCCCAGCATTTT. It codes for CASSSGVFNQPQHF.

J is TRBJ1-2 and V is TRBV19; D is perhaps TRBD1 (5 bases). This CDR3 contains 13 residues. Trimming left V 7 bases short and J 8 bases short, with 17 bases between. Germline assignment: CDR1 LNHDA and CDR2 SQIVND (reference sequence). The CDR3 protein is CASTEEGMGGYTF. In DNA, the CDR3 is TGTGCCAGTACCGAGGAGGGGATGGGCGGCTACACCTTC.

J is TRBJ2-7 and V is TRBV7-7, with 7 positions matching TRBD1. Germline loops: CDR1 SSHAT, CDR2 FNYEAQ (reference sequence). J gave up 7 bases and V 5 bases, and 14 bases lay outside the gene matches. The CDR3 sequence is 15 residues long. CDR3 sequence: CASSPRTGGGMEQYF. DNA of the CDR3: TGTGCCAGCAGCCCCCGGACAGGTGGGGGTATGGAGCAGTACTTC.

The chain has TRBV10-1 and TRBJ1-2; perhaps TRBD1 as D (5 bases). Trimming pared 1 base from V and 7 bases from J, leaving 10 bases between. This CDR3 is built from 13 residues. Per germline, CDR1 WNHNN and CDR2 SYGVQD (reference sequence). CDR3 bases: TGCGCCAGCAGTGAGTGGACAACCAGTGGCTACACCTTC. It codes for CASSEWTTSGYTF.

The rearrangement links TRBV11-2 to TRBJ2-1; TRBD1 matches 10 bases. Germline V gene lookup returns CDR1 SGHAT and CDR2 FQNNGV. Losses at the gene ends were 1 base for V and 5 bases for J; bases not matched to a gene: 8. CDR3 length equals 17 residues. The CDR3 loop reads CASSLAPGQGGDNEQFF. CDR3 coding DNA: TGTGCCAGCAGCTTAGCCCCTGGACAGGGGGGAGACAATGAGCAGTTCTTC.

The table lists this clone with a count of one. This rearrangement joins TRBV19 to TRBJ2-3; a possible D gene is TRBD2 (5 bases). This CDR3 is built from 14 residues. Germline CDR1 LNHDA, CDR2 SQIVND (reference sequence). V lost 2 bases, J lost 0 bases, and 6 bases lay in between. The CDR3, as DNA: TGTGCCAGTAGTATAAGCGGTAGCACAGATACGCAGTATTTT. Protein product: CASSISGSTDTQYF.

The chain carries TRBV5-1 and TRBJ1-2; 8 bases agree with TRBD1. The germline CDR1 and CDR2 sequences are SGHRS and YFSETQ. The CDR3 runs to 14 residues. V gave up 3 bases and J gave up 8 bases; unmatched junction bases: 9. CDR3 coding DNA: TGCGCCAGCAGCTCGACAGGGGTGGTGGGGGGCTACACCTTC. This gives the protein CASSSTGVVGGYTF.

The chain couples TRBV30 to TRBJ1-4; D may be TRBD1 (5 bases). This CDR3 comprises 14 residues. Deletions cut 0 bases from V and 3 bases from J, with 8 bases between. The germline CDR1 and CDR2 sequences are GTSNPN and SVGIG (reference sequence). The CDR3 loop is CAWSVGGSNEKLFF. The CDR3 nucleotides are TGTGCCTGGAGTGTCGGGGGGTCTAATGAAAAACTGTTTTTT.

The genes are TRBV7-2 and TRBJ2-5; a possible D gene is TRBD1 (7 bases). Germline lookup yields CDR1 SGHTA and CDR2 FQGNSA. This CDR3 is built from 16 residues. V was shortened by 1 base and J by 1 base, with 13 bases between the two germline ends. CDR3: CASSLGARDSQETQYF. The CDR3 region has the DNA TGTGCCAGCAGCTTAGGGGCGCGGGACAGCCAAGAGACCCAGTACTTC.

The chain joins TRBV19 to TRBJ1-5; D is uncertain. V was shortened by 5 bases and J by 5 bases, with 16 bases between the two germline ends. Germline assignment: CDR1 LNHDA and CDR2 SQIVND (reference sequence). CDR3 length: 15 residues. The CDR3 sequence: CASSPRGSNYQPQHF. DNA for the CDR3: TGTGCCAGTAGTCCAAGAGGTTCCAACTATCAGCCCCAGCATTTT.

In this sample, this clone turned up once. The V gene is TRBV5-6, the J gene TRBJ2-2; TRBD1 might be the D (6 bases). CDR1 and CDR2 (germline): SGHDT, YYEEEE. V was clipped by 4 bases and J by 3 bases, with 10 bases between them. The CDR3 extends over 14 amino acids. CDR3 in DNA: TGTGCCAGCAGCCCCAGGGGTCACACCGGGGAGCTGTTTTTT. Translating it yields CASSPRGHTGELFF. Full variable domain (outside the CDR3, taken from reference TRBV5-6 and TRBJ2-2): DAGVTQSPTHLIKTRGQQVTLRCSPKSGHDTVSWYQQALGQGPQFIFQYYEEEERQRGNFPDRFSGHQFPNYSSELNVNALLLGDSALYLCASSPRGHTGELFFGEGSRLTVL.

The chain employs TRBV6-5 and TRBJ2-7; 8 nucleotides line up with TRBD1. The V segment lost 5 bases and the J segment 0 bases; nucleotides outside the gene matches: 6. The CDR3 totals 15 residues. Germline V gene sequence: CDR1 MNHEY, CDR2 SVGAGI. Here the CDR3 reads CASSGDRSNSYEQYF. CDR3 in DNA: TGTGCCAGCAGTGGGGACAGGTCGAACTCCTACGAGCAGTACTTC.

Here the CDR3 reads CASSLEGLRWTFGANVLTF. The CDR3 DNA follows: TGCGCCAGCAGCTTGGAAGGGCTCAGGTGGACCTTTGGGGCCAACGTCCTGACTTTC. The chain has TRBV5-1 and TRBJ2-6, with D unresolved. Germline V gives CDR1 SGHRS, CDR2 YFSETQ. The CDR3 has 19 amino acids. Deletions cut 0 bases from V and 3 bases from J, with 19 bases between.

The chain uses TRBV30 and TRBJ1-2, with D unresolved. V was clipped by 5 bases and J by 3 bases, with 16 bases between them. CDR3 size: 14 residues. The germline V gene encodes CDR1 GTSNPN and CDR2 SVGIG (reference sequence). Here the CDR3 DNA reads TGTGCCTGGGGTGACCCCCGAGGACACTATGGCTACACCTTC. Translation: CAWGDPRGHYGYTF.

The chain is built from TRBV15 and TRBJ2-5; 7 bases map to TRBD2. The ends lost 5 bases at V and 4 bases at J; junction bases unmatched: 13. CDR1 is LNHNV and CDR2 is YYDKDF in the germline V gene (reference sequence). The CDR3 covers 16 residues. The CDR3, as DNA: TGTGCCACCAGCCTTGCGGGAAGCGGGAAGGGAGAGACCCAGTACTTC. Translating gives CATSLAGSGKGETQYF. Full variable domain (rest looked up from reference TRBV15 and TRBJ2-5): DAMVIQNPRYQVTQFGKPVTLSCSQTLNHNVMYWYQQKSSQAPKLLFHYYDKDFNNEADTPDNFQSRRPNTSFCFLDIRSPGLGDTAMYLCATSLAGSGKGETQYFGPGTRLLVL.

The chain uses TRBV11-2 and TRBJ2-7; D unresolved. CDR1 and CDR2 from the germline V gene are SGHAT and FQNNGV. There are 12 residues in the CDR3. V lost 4 bases and J lost 0, with 4 bases in between. For the CDR3, the DNA is TGTGCCAGCAGCTCGAGCTCCTACGAGCAGTACTTC. Its protein product is CASSSSSYEQYF. Full variable domain (missing parts from reference TRBV11-2 and TRBJ2-7): EAGVAQSPRYKIIEKRQSVAFWCNPISGHATLYWYQQILGQGPKLLIQFQNNGVVDDSQLPKDRFSAERLKGVDSTLKIQPAKLEDSAVYLCASSSSSYEQYFGPGTRLTVT.

The chain links TRBV18 to TRBJ2-7; TRBD1 agrees at 12 bases. CDR3 size: 16 residues. Germline loops: CDR1 KGHSH, CDR2 LQKENI. The trim removed 5 bases at V and 7 bases at J, leaving 12 bases unmatched. The DNA for the CDR3 is TGTGCCAGCTCATCGCAAACCGGGACAGGGGGCGGGGAGCAGTACTTC. Translated: CASSSQTGTGGGEQYF.

This clone has a handful of counts. The chain uses TRBV5-1 and TRBJ2-7, with TRBD2 matching 7 bases. Germline CDR1 and CDR2: SGHRS and YFSETQ. Trimming took 3 bases from V and 5 from J; bases not matched to a gene: 2. CDR3 length: 12 residues. The CDR3 nucleotides read TGCGCCAGCAGCTGGGCGGGGGACGAGCAGTACTTC. Protein sequence: CASSWAGDEQYF.

The chain employs TRBV15 and TRBJ2-2; D not certain. CDR3 size: 13 residues. Germline values: CDR1 LNHNV, CDR2 YYDKDF (reference sequence). Trimming removed 0 bases from V and 6 bases from J, with 5 bases in between. CDR3 residues: CATSRDPAGELFF. DNA for the CDR3: TGTGCCACCAGCAGAGATCCGGCCGGGGAGCTGTTTTTT.

CDR3 protein: CASSEYGTTYEQYF. Written as DNA, the CDR3 is TGTGCCAGCAGTGAATACGGGACCACCTACGAGCAGTACTTC. The chain has TRBV2 and TRBJ2-7, with D perhaps assigned TRBD1 or TRBD2 (5 bases each). With 2 bases removed from V and 2 bases from J, the gap between germline ends came to 10 bases. CDR1 SNHLY and CDR2 FYNNEI come from the germline V gene. The CDR3 covers 14 residues.

The rearrangement links TRBV18 to TRBJ2-3; D unclear. V was shortened by 3 bases and J by 1 base, with 8 bases between the two germline ends. Looked up from germline, CDR1 is KGHSH and CDR2 is LQKENI. The CDR3 sequence is 14 residues long. The CDR3 DNA is TGTGCCAGCTCACCCGTCCTCCGCACAGATACGCAGTATTTT. Translating it yields CASSPVLRTDTQYF.